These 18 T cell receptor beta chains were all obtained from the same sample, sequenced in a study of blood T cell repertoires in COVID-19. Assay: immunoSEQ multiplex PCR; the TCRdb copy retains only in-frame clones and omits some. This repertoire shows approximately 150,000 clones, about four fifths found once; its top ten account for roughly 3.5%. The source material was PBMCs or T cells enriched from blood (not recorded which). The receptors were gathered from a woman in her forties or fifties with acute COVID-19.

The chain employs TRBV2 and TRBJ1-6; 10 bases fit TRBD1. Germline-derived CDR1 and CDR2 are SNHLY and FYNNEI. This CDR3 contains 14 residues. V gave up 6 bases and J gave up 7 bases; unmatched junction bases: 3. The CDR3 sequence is CASSRQGANSPLHF. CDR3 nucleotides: TGTGCCAGCAGCCGACAGGGGGCGAATTCACCCCTCCACTTT.

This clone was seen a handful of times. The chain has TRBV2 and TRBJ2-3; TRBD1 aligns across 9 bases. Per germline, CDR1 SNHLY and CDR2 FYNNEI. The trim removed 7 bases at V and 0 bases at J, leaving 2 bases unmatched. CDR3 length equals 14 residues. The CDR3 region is CASKQGASTDTQYF. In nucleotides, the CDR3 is TGTGCCAGCAAACAGGGGGCTAGCACAGATACGCAGTATTTT.

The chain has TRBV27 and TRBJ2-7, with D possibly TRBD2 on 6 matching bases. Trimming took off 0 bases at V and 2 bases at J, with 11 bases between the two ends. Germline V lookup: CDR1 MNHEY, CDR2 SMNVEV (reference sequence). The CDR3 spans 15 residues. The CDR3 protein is CASSLSEGPTYEQYF. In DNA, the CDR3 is TGTGCCAGCAGTTTATCGGAGGGACCGACCTACGAGCAGTACTTC.

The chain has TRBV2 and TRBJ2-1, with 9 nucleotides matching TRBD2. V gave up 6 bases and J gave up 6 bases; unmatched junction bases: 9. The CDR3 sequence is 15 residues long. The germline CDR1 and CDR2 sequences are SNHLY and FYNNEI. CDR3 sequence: CASRPLAGLSNEQFF. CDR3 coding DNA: TGTGCCAGCAGACCTCTAGCGGGACTCAGCAATGAGCAGTTCTTC.

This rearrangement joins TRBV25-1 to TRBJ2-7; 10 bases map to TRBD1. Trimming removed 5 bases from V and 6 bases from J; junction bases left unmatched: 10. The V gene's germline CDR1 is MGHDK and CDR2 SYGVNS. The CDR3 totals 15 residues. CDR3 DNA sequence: TGTGCCAGCAGTTCCGACAGGGGGCCGATGAGCGAGCAGTACTTC. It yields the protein CASSSDRGPMSEQYF.

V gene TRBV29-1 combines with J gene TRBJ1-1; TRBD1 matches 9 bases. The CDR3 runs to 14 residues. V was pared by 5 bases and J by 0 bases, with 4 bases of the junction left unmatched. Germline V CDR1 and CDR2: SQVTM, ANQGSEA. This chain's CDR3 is CSVWDRALNTEAFF. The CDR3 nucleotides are TGCAGCGTTTGGGACAGGGCCTTGAACACTGAAGCTTTCTTT.

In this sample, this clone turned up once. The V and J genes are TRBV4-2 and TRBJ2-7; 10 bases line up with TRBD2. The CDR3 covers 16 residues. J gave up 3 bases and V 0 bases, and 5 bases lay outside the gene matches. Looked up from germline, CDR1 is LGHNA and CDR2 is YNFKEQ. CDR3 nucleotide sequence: TGTGCCAGCAGCCAAGATGGTGCTAGCGGGAGCTACGAGCAGTACTTC. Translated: CASSQDGASGSYEQYF.

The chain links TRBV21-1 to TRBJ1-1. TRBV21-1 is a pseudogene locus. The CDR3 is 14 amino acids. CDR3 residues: CASSHTTRRTEAFF. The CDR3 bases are TGTGCCAGCAGCCACACGACTCGGCGAACTGAAGCTTTCTTT.

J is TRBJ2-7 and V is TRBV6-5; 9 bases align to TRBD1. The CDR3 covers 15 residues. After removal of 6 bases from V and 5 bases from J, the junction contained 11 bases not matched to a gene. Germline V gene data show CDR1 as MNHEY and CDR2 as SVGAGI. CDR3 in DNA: TGTGCCAGCAGACTGCGGGACAGGGAGTCGGACGAGCAGTACTTC. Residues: CASRLRDRESDEQYF.

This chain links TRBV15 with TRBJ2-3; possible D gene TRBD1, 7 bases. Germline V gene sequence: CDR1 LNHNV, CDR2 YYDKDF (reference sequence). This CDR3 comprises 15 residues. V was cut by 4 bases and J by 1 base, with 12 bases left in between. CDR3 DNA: TGTGCCACCAGCACGGCCAGGGGGGGCACAGATACGCAGTATTTT. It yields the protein CATSTARGGTDTQYF.

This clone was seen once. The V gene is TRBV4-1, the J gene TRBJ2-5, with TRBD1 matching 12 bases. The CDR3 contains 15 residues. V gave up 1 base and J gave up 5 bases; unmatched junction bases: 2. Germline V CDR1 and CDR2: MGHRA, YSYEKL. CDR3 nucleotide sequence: TGCGCCAGCAGCCAAGCCGGGACAGGGGGCGAGACCCAGTACTTC. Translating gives CASSQAGTGGETQYF.

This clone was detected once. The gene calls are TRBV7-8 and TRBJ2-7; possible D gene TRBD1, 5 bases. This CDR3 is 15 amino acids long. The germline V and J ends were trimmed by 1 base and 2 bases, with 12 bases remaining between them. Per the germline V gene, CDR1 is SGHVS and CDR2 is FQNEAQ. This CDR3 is CASSLVFRETYEQYF. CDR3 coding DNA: TGTGCCAGCAGCTTAGTTTTCAGGGAAACCTACGAGCAGTACTTC.

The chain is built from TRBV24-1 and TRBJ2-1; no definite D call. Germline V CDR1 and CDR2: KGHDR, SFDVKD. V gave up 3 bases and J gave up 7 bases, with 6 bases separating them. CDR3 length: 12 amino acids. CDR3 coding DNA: TGTGCCACCAGTGATCCCTTAAATGAGCAGTTCTTC. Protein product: CATSDPLNEQFF.

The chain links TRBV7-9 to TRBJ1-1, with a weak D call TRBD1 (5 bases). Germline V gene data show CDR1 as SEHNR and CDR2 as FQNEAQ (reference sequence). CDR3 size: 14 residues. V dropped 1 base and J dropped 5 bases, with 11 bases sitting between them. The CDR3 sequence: CASSLGGGETEAFF. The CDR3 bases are TGTGCCAGCAGCTTAGGTGGGGGGGAAACTGAAGCTTTCTTT.

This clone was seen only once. DNA of the CDR3: TGTGCCAGCAGCCCGCCGACAAGCACTAGCACAGATACGCAGTATTTT. This encodes CASSPPTSTSTDTQYF. The chain couples TRBV7-2 to TRBJ2-3; D not certain. The ends were cut back, 5 bases at V and 0 bases at J, with 15 bases in the middle. This CDR3 comprises 16 residues. Germline-derived CDR1 and CDR2 are SGHTA and FQGNSA.

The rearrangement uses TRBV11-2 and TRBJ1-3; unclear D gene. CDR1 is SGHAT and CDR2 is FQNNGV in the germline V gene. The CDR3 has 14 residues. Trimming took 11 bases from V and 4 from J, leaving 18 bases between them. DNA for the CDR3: TGTGCCGCCAGACCCCGGTCTAGCGGAAACACCATATATTTT. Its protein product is CAARPRSSGNTIYF.

The CDR3 nucleotides read TGTGCCAGCAGCCTTTCCGGGACAGGGACCACAGATACGCAGTATTTT. This gives the protein CASSLSGTGTTDTQYF. The chain joins TRBV13 to TRBJ2-3; 9 bases are shared with TRBD1. CDR1 PRHDT and CDR2 FYEKMQ come from the germline V gene (reference sequence). The CDR3 runs 16 residues. V lost 5 bases, J lost 2 bases, and 8 bases stayed unmatched.

Here the CDR3 reads CASQGGTGELFF. In nucleotides, the CDR3 is TGTGCCAGCCAGGGGGGCACCGGGGAGCTGTTTTTT. V gene TRBV3-1 (or the pseudogene TRBV3-2) combines with J gene TRBJ2-2; TRBD1 might be the D (7 bases). Trimming took off 8 bases at V and 4 bases at J, with 8 bases between the two ends. This CDR3 is built from 12 residues. From germline, CDR1 is LGHDT and CDR2 YNNKEL (reference sequence).